This T cell receptor (beta chain) emerged from a study of control samples from healthy donors and cancer patients. The CDR3 length is 13 residues. The V end lost 4 bases, the J end lost 2 bases, and 8 bases lay between the germline ends. Germline CDR1 and CDR2: LNHDA and SQIVND (reference sequence). Only in-frame clones appear in the TCRdb table, and some are missing; sequencing was by immunoSEQ multiplex PCR. The data hold under 150,000 clones, with 89% observed a single time. Sequencing input: blood. The clonotype was recovered from a man aged 25-40 years in good health. The chain recombines TRBV19 with TRBJ1-2; no definite D call. The CDR3 loop reads CASSSPPNYGYTF. DNA of the CDR3: TGTGCCAGTAGTAGCCCCCCAAACTATGGCTACACCTTC.